The 22 T cell receptor beta chains reported below all come from one sample, sequenced in a study of T cells in narcolepsy. Assay: immunoSEQ multiplex PCR; the TCRdb copy retains only in-frame clones and omits some. This table holds 30,000 or so clones, approximately 82% found once. The sequencing sample was made of CD45RA- memory CD4+ T cells from PBMCs. The receptors shown here come from a human donor with narcolepsy.

The CDR3 loop is CASSQQYRGRTEAFF. Here the CDR3 DNA reads TGCGCCAGCAGCCAACAATACAGGGGGCGAACTGAAGCTTTCTTT. The V and J genes are TRBV4-1 and TRBJ1-1; 9 bases match TRBD1. Germline CDR1 MGHRA, CDR2 YSYEKL. CDR3 length equals 15 residues. J gave up 5 bases and V 2 bases, and 6 bases lay outside the gene matches.

The chain employs TRBV9 and TRBJ2-5; 7 positions match TRBD1. Germline trimming cut 3 bases from V and 4 bases from J; bases unmatched to any gene: 6. The V gene's germline CDR1 is SGDLS and CDR2 YYNGEE. This CDR3 is 14 amino acids long. The chain's CDR3 is CASSGTGWGETQYF. The CDR3 DNA follows: TGTGCCAGCAGCGGGACAGGCTGGGGAGAGACCCAGTACTTC.

This clone has more than one count but fewer than ten. This chain uses TRBV2 with TRBJ2-2; tentative D call: TRBD2 (7 bases). V lost 0 bases, J lost 4 bases, and 9 bases lay in between. There are 15 residues in the CDR3. The germline CDR1 and CDR2 sequences are SNHLY and FYNNEI. CDR3: CASSEAGGPTGELFF. Written as DNA, the CDR3 is TGTGCCAGCAGTGAAGCGGGGGGGCCCACCGGGGAGCTGTTTTTT.

The chain carries TRBV6-5 and TRBJ1-1; D is ambiguous. V was pared by 3 bases and J by 5 bases, with 16 bases between. CDR1 and CDR2 from the germline V gene are MNHEY and SVGAGI. This CDR3 has 15 amino acids. CDR3 sequence: CASSYSTRARTEAFF. DNA for the CDR3: TGTGCCAGCAGTTATTCTACAAGGGCCCGAACTGAAGCTTTCTTT.

V gene TRBV7-9 combines with J gene TRBJ2-3; weak D call: TRBD2 (6 bases). From germline, CDR1 is SEHNR and CDR2 FQNEAQ (reference sequence). CDR3 length: 15 residues. V was cut by 1 base and J by 1 base, with 9 bases left in between. The DNA for the CDR3 is TGTGCCAGCAGCTTAGTATCGGGGGGCACAGATACGCAGTATTTT. Protein product: CASSLVSGGTDTQYF.

The chain combines TRBV2 with TRBJ2-5; D not resolved. V lost 8 bases and J 2 bases, leaving 6 bases between the germline ends. Germline CDR1 is SNHLY and CDR2 is FYNNEI. This CDR3 has 11 residues. DNA of the CDR3: TGTGCCAGCGCGGAACAAGAGACCCAGTACTTC. It codes for CASAEQETQYF.

This clone was seen just once. The chain uses TRBV10-3 and TRBJ1-2, with a weak D call TRBD1 (6 bases). Germline values: CDR1 ENHRY, CDR2 SYGVKD. This CDR3 has 13 residues. V was clipped by 8 bases and J by 3 bases, with 13 bases between them. Here the CDR3 reads CAIRGLADYGYTF. For the CDR3, the DNA is TGTGCCATCCGGGGGCTCGCCGACTATGGCTACACCTTC.

This clone was counted only a few times. Here the CDR3 reads CASSLLSGGPREQYF. DNA for the CDR3: TGTGCCAGCAGCTTACTTAGCGGGGGCCCTCGGGAGCAGTACTTC. V is TRBV5-6 and J is TRBJ2-7, with TRBD2 matching 9 bases. This CDR3 contains 15 residues. In germline, CDR1 is SGHDT, CDR2 YYEEEE. The ends lost 2 bases at V and 7 bases at J; junction bases unmatched: 10.

CDR3 bases: TGTGCCAGCAGCTTGACGGGTGGGGAAGCTTTCTTT. It codes for CASSLTGGEAFF. The chain links TRBV5-6 to TRBJ1-1, with D hard to call. With 1 base removed from V and 8 bases from J, the gap between germline ends came to 9 bases. Germline lookup yields CDR1 SGHDT and CDR2 YYEEEE. CDR3 length equals 12 residues.

The V and J genes are TRBV27 and TRBJ1-5, with unresolved D. The V gene's germline CDR1 is MNHEY and CDR2 SMNVEV (reference sequence). The CDR3 totals 15 residues. Trimming cost V 6 bases and J 0 bases, with 12 bases left between them. The CDR3 DNA is TGTGCCAGCAGACTTACCCCGTATAGCAATCAGCCCCAGCATTTT. Its translation: CASRLTPYSNQPQHF.

This rearrangement joins TRBV11-2 to TRBJ2-7; the match to TRBD2 covers 7 bases. This CDR3 is built from 17 residues. Trimming cost V 0 bases and J 3 bases; bases outside gene matches: 11. Germline CDR1 SGHAT, CDR2 FQNNGV. This CDR3 is CASSLEWGGTTVYEQYF. CDR3 bases: TGTGCCAGCAGCTTAGAGTGGGGAGGGACTACCGTCTACGAGCAGTACTTC.

J is TRBJ2-7 and V is TRBV6-1; the D gene is possibly TRBD1 (5 bases). The CDR3 length is 17 residues. Trimming removed 4 bases at V and 0 bases at J, with 19 bases between. CDR1 MNHNS and CDR2 SASEGT come from the germline V gene. The CDR3 DNA is TGTGCCAGCAGTGCCCGTTGGTCGCGGACAAGCTCCTACGAGCAGTACTTC. It encodes CASSARWSRTSSYEQYF.

V usage is TRBV5-5 and J usage is TRBJ2-3, with D uncertain. Deletions cut 0 bases from V and 4 bases from J, with 12 bases between. The CDR3 runs to 15 residues. Germline lookup yields CDR1 SGHKS and CDR2 YYEKEE (reference sequence). The CDR3 DNA follows: TGTGCCAGCAGCTTGGATTTTAGCAGCGCAGATACGCAGTATTTT. Its protein product is CASSLDFSSADTQYF.

V is TRBV11-3 and J is TRBJ2-7; either TRBD1 or TRBD2 may supply D (7 bases each). The CDR3 runs 16 residues. V was pared by 0 bases and J by 4 bases, with 16 bases between. Germline CDR1 and CDR2: SGHNT and YENEEA. CDR3 DNA: TGTGCCAGCAGCTTAGAACGGGGAGGGGGCCGATACGAGCAGTACTTC. Translation: CASSLERGGGRYEQYF.

The V and J genes are TRBV9 and TRBJ2-7; D is undetermined. V was clipped by 0 bases and J by 3 bases, with 7 bases between them. CDR1 is SGDLS and CDR2 is YYNGEE in the germline V gene. CDR3 length equals 13 residues. CDR3 in DNA: TGTGCCAGCAGCGTAGCCACTAACTACGAGCAGTACTTC. It yields the protein CASSVATNYEQYF.

The chain uses TRBV5-6 and TRBJ2-4, with 10 bases aligning to TRBD1. Germline V gene sequence: CDR1 SGHDT, CDR2 YYEEEE. V shed 4 bases and J 0 bases; nucleotides not matched to a gene: 10. The CDR3 runs 18 residues. The CDR3, as DNA: TGTGCCAGCAGCAGCCGGGACAGGGGTAGGGTAGCCAAAAACATTCAGTACTTC. Encoded protein: CASSSRDRGRVAKNIQYF.

The chain is built from TRBV11-1 and TRBJ2-1; D is unresolved. CDR1 and CDR2 (germline): SGHAT, FQDESV (reference sequence). This CDR3 has 16 amino acids. V lost 4 bases to trimming and J lost 5 bases, with 18 bases between them. Here the CDR3 DNA reads TGTGCCAGCAGCTCCAGACTCTCGAAGACCCACAATGAGCAGTTCTTC. This gives the protein CASSSRLSKTHNEQFF.

The V and J genes are TRBV5-1 and TRBJ2-2; 9 positions agree with TRBD2. Germline CDR1 reads SGHRS; CDR2 reads YFSETQ. The CDR3 totals 17 residues. The V and J ends lost 0 bases and 0 bases, in that order; junction bases with no gene match: 3. The CDR3 DNA is TGCGCCAGCAGCTTGGCGGCTAGCGGGGCGAACACCGGGGAGCTGTTTTTT. This gives the protein CASSLAASGANTGELFF.

The chain links TRBV9 to TRBJ2-3; D uncertain. V gave up 3 bases and J gave up 0 bases, with 14 bases separating them. The CDR3 sequence is 16 residues long. Germline V CDR1 and CDR2: SGDLS, YYNGEE. The DNA of the CDR3 is TGTGCCAGCAGCGCCTTTGGACGGATTAGCACAGATACGCAGTATTTT. This sequence encodes CASSAFGRISTDTQYF.

The rearrangement uses TRBV6-1 and TRBJ1-5; no clear D. The CDR3 covers 15 residues. Germline V gene data show CDR1 as MNHNS and CDR2 as SASEGT. V dropped 1 base and J dropped 3 bases, with 10 bases sitting between them. The CDR3 protein is CASSEGWQFNQPQHF. CDR3 sequence (DNA): TGTGCCAGCAGTGAAGGATGGCAGTTCAATCAGCCCCAGCATTTT.

V is TRBV13 and J is TRBJ1-1; D is possibly TRBD1 (5 bases). V shed 5 bases and J shed 4 bases, with 26 bases lying between them. Germline V lookup: CDR1 PRHDT, CDR2 FYEKMQ (reference sequence). The CDR3 loop spans 18 amino acids. CDR3 in DNA: TGTGCCAGCAGCCTCGGAGGACCCAGGGCAGGCTCGCTCACTGAAGCTTTCTTT. Its translation: CASSLGGPRAGSLTEAFF.

The CDR3 DNA reads as TGTGCCAGCAGCCCGGACGGGCGGTACACAGATACGCAGTATTTT. This translates into CASSPDGRYTDTQYF. The genes are TRBV7-2 and TRBJ2-3; no firm D call. V shed 5 bases and J shed 2 bases, with 14 bases lying between them. CDR1 and CDR2 from the germline V gene are SGHTA and FQGNSA. The CDR3 contains 15 residues.